The clone carrying this T cell receptor beta chain was observed a few times. The antigen is undetermined. The mixed lymphocyte reaction cells were grown together in coculture at 37°C for around 6 days. This entry comes from a study of siplizumab effects on memory and regulatory T cells. At the level of the study: Mixed lymphocyte reactions were performed as paired cultures containing siplizumab at around 1 ug/mL or no drug.

The V gene lost 4 bases and the J gene lost 8 bases, with 9 bases spanning the gap. Germline V CDR1 and CDR2: LNHDA, SQIVND (reference sequence). The CDR3 is 12 residues long. The protocol was immunoSEQ multiplex PCR, while the TCRdb copy is restricted to in-frame clones and leaves out a portion. The sample shows 3,500 or so clones, 45% to 50% of them seen only once. This chain connects TRBV19 to TRBJ1-3; unclear D gene. The sequence was obtained from a human donor in good health; the cells came from an allogeneic mixed lymphocyte reaction. Sequencing input: CFSE-low (dividing) CD4+ T cells sorted from an allogeneic mixed lymphocyte reaction. This CDR3 reads CASSRTDYTIYF. The CDR3 DNA reads as TGTGCCAGTAGTAGAACGGACTACACCATATATTTT.